This T cell receptor (beta chain) originates from a study of early T cells in non-severe SARS-CoV-2 infection (dated by TCRdb to about 2021). About the investigation overall: Because TCR sequencing was done on bulk RNA from unsorted whole blood, the alpha and beta chains could not be paired.

Set within a cohort of healthcare workers in London, UK, this nested case-control study involved weekly PCR testing of nasopharyngeal swabs along with blood sampling. Healthcare workers were recruited between 23 and 31 March 2020, during the week of the UK lockdown, and were followed weekly for up to about 15 weeks. This clonotype was seen ten or more times. Its binding antigen is unknown. Within one base of it there is no much larger clone, and no base qualities were kept. General findings and caveats noted by the study authors: VDJdb matching was skewed toward anti-spike CD8 responses and likely underestimated virus-specific expansions by missing private and CD4 specificities.

Receptors were amplified or captured by 5' RACE. Sequencing took place on a NextSeq 500. To correct for sequencing error and PCR bias, the TCR library protocol tagged individual cDNA molecules with unique molecular identifiers. Both TCR alpha and beta chains were sequenced, and tight co-correlation was observed between alpha and beta sequence abundances in each sample. Turning to the authors' computational methods: Decombinator V4 was used to perform V gene, J gene and CDR3 annotation of TCR sequences. Expanded TCRs were defined as changing significantly between any two time points under a Poisson model with p below 0.0001. TCR abundances were normalised to the total number of TCRs sequenced per sample and expressed as counts per million. MAIT TCRs were defined by TRAV1-2 paired with TRAJ12, TRAJ20 or TRAJ33, and iNKT TCRs by TRAV10 paired with TRAJ18. VDJdb, accessed 1 November 2021, was searched for CMV, EBV and SARS-CoV-2 annotated TCRs, excluding TCRs annotated for multiple antigens. The public reads were reanalyzed by TCRdb: fastp trimming at Q25, MiXCR alignment, in-frame beta chains only. Each CDR3 protein appears once, grouped with its most common genes and DNA. What appears here as the V and J calls and clone size reflects TCRdb's work, not the paper's. The sample table contains about 69,000 distinct CDR3 sequences; only one count was recorded for about 10% of them. The top ten clonotypes cover 6% to 7% of the sample.

From its cysteine to its phenylalanine, the CDR3 spans 15 amino acids. Only the CDR3 DNA stays, 45 bases, in frame from base 1. Sequences MRHNA (CDR1) and SNTAGT (CDR2) are obtained from the germline V gene. The V end gives up 5 bases and the J end 8 bases, leaving 7 bases in the junction not matched to a gene. The source material was whole blood. The source is an adult who was a healthcare worker with PCR-confirmed SARS-CoV-2 infection or an uninfected control (not recorded which). The chain employs TRBV6-4 and TRBJ2-1, with TRBD2 identical over 12 junction bases. CDR3 sequence: CASSRLAGAGDEQFF. Here is the DNA: TGTGCCAGCAGTAGACTAGCGGGAGCAGGCGATGAGCAGTTCTTC.